This record covers a single T cell receptor (beta chain). This specimen comes from a study of blood T cell repertoires in COVID-19. Some clones are missing from TCRdb's copy, which holds only in-frame ones; the method was immunoSEQ multiplex PCR. Of approximately 240,000 clones in the sample, roughly nine tenths were seen once. The CDR3 is 14 amino acids. The germline V gene has CDR1 SGHNT and CDR2 YYREEE (reference sequence). Trimming took off 0 bases at V and 0 bases at J, with 4 bases between the two ends. This clonotype was obtained from a woman aged 18-35 years in a cohort exposed to, infected with or recovered from COVID-19 (not recorded which). V is TRBV5-4 and J is TRBJ1-3; D is undetermined. Source material: PBMCs or T cells enriched from blood (not recorded which). The CDR3 DNA is TGTGCCAGCAGCTTGGATATCTCTGGAAACACCATATATTTT. Protein sequence: CASSLDISGNTIYF.